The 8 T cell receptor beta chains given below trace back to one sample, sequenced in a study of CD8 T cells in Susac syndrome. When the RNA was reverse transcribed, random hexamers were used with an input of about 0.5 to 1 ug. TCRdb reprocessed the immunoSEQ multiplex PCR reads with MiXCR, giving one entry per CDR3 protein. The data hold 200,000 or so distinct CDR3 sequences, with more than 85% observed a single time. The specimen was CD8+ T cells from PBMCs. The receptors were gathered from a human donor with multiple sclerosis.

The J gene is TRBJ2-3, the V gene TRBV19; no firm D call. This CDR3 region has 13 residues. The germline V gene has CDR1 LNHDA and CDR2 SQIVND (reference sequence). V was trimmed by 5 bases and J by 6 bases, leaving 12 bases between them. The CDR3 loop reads CASSRTDGDTQYF. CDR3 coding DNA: TGTGCCAGTAGTCGCACCGACGGCGATACGCAGTATTTT.

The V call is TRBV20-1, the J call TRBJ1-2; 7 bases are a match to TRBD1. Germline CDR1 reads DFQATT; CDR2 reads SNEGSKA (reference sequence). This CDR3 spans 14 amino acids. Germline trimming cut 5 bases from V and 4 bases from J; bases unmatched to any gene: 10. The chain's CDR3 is CSALNDRVVYGYTF. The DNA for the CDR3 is TGCAGTGCTCTAAACGACAGGGTTGTCTATGGCTACACCTTC.

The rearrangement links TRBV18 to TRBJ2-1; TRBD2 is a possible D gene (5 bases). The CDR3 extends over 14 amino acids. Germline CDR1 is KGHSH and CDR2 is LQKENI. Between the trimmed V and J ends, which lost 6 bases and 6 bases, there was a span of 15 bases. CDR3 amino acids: CASSPRWEFNEQFF. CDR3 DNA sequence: TGTGCCAGCTCCCCCCGCTGGGAGTTCAATGAGCAGTTCTTC.

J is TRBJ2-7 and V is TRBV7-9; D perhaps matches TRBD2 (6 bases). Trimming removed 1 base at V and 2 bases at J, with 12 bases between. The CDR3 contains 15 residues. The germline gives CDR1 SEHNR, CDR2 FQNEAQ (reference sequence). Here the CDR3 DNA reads TGTGCCAGCAGCTTAGAGGGAGGACCGCCCTACGAGCAGTACTTC. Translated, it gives CASSLEGGPPYEQYF.

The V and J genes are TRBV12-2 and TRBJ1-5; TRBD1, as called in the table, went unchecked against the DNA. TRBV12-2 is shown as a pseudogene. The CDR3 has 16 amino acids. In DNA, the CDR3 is TGTGCAAGTCGCTCCCCTTCAGGTGCCCGCAATCAGCCCCAGCATTTT. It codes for CASRSPSGARNQPQHF.

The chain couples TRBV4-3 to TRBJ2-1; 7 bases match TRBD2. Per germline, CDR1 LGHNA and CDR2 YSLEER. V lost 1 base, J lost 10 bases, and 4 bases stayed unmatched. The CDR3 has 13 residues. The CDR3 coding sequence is TGCGCCAGCAGCCAAGGGGAGGGCCACGAGCAGTTCTTC. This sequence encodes CASSQGEGHEQFF.

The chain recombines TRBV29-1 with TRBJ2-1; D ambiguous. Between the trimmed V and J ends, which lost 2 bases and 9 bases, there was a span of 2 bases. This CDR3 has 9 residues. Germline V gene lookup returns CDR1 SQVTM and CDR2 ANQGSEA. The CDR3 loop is CSVESEQFF. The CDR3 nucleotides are TGCAGCGTTGAAAGTGAGCAGTTCTTC.

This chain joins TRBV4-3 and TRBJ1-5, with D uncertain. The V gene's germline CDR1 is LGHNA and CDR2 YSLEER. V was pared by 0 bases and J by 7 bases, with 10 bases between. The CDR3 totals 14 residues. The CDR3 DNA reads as TGCGCCAGCAGCCAAGATCATCAGGTACAGCCCCAGCATTTT. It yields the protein CASSQDHQVQPQHF.